This T cell receptor (beta chain) was documented in a study of beta chain features in type 1 diabetes (dated by TCRdb to the late 2010s). Background for the entire study: Patients and healthy donors did not differ in mean age, gender distribution, total cell number or subset yield. A total of 100 million to 140 million sorted cells were examined across all samples, and the number of cells per subset was strongly correlated with RNA yield. In the study, recently diagnosed type 1 diabetes patients and matched healthy donors were compared on the TCRB repertoires of their sorted circulating CD4+ T cell subsets. Naive and central memory subsets were obtained from all 30 or so donors, but regulatory and stem cell-like memory subsets were isolated from only 8 patients and about 8 healthy donors. Overall study results and their limits: Naive, central memory and regulatory TCRB repertoires appeared more similar among patients than among healthy donors. Because cDNA was sequenced instead of genomic DNA, highly expressing activated cells could be over-represented, though the groups showed no difference in activation or CD3 levels. Because small numbers of individuals were included in the HLA sub-analyses, any influence of HLA type on TCRB rearrangement was left unresolved. Patients with type 1 diabetes made fewer insertions and deleted more nucleotides at VDJ recombination sites, implying thymic rearrangement abnormalities. A moderate but significant shortening of TCRB CDR3 length was observed in type 1 diabetes patients in all four CD4+ subsets. PCR may preferentially amplify shorter templates, but because patient and control samples were amplified and corrected together, any resulting skew would affect both groups equally.

From each donor, a single peripheral blood sample of around 120 mL on average was drawn into heparinised tubes. Using a panel that included CD45RO, CCR7, CD25, CD127, CD95 and CD27, naive, central memory, regulatory and stem cell-like memory CD4+ T cells were sorted on a BD FACSAria II. Purity was above 98% for every sorted population. PBMCs were isolated right away by Lymphoprep density gradient centrifugation and were stained directly, without culture. So that batch effects would be minimized, each experiment stained and sorted samples in pairs, pairing one healthy donor with one patient. This clone was seen only a few times. This clone's antigen is unknown. No much larger clone exists at a distance of one base, and base qualities are not known. The High Capacity cDNA Reverse Transcription Kit was used to reverse transcribe all of the isolated RNA, meaning that expressed TCRB transcripts were what got sequenced. Deep immunoSEQ sequencing was applied to naive, central memory and regulatory T cell samples, giving an average of around 4 million total reads per sample. Sorted cells were lysed in RLT buffer and RNA was extracted with DNase-treated RNeasy Micro or Mini kits, depending on cell number. Each cell subset was processed separately to prevent cross-contamination, with patient and healthy donor samples processed together. The immunoSEQ multiplex PCR was used to amplify TCRB sequences from cDNA, generating 87-bp fragments that spanned the CDR3 region. Amplicons were sequenced on the Illumina HiSeq platform. The study's own analysis went as follows. PCR bias was computationally corrected using synthetic template baselines, reads within Hamming distance 2 were collapsed, and singletons that could not be merged were discarded. Reads were aligned against IMGT to assign V, D and J genes, CDR3 length and insertions or deletions at six rearrangement sites. Within each subset, clonotype counts were normalized to the number of sorted cells before true diversity and Gini coefficients were calculated with the tcR R package. Repertoire sharing was quantified using the overlap coefficient calculated on TCRB nucleotide sequences. Out-of-frame TCRB sequences from naive cells were analyzed to stand in for the pre-selection repertoire. Held by TCRdb, this immuneACCESS table contains in-frame sequences only and omits some clones. Under half of the omission traces to an unresolved V gene where checked; the cause of the rest is unknown. From that table come the V and J calls and clone size; the DNA was used to work out D and trimming. Present in this sample are around 240,000 clones, roughly 17% of which were seen just once. The biggest ten clones account for about 0.078% of the sample.

For CDR1 and CDR2, the germline V gene lists SGDLS and YYNGEE. The V end loses 0 bases and the J end loses 4 bases, and a stretch of 11 bases separates them. The CDR3 holds 15 amino acids from the cysteine to the phenylalanine. Just the 45-base CDR3 DNA is kept, in frame starting at base 1. The receptor comes from a man aged 30-40 years with type 1 diabetes. The chain links TRBV9 with TRBJ2-1, with TRBD1 as a weak D call on 6 bases. What was sequenced was naive CD4+ T cells from blood. The sample's cell subset or site label, in plain terms: true naive CD4+ T cells. The DNA sequence reads TGTGCCAGCAGCGTAGGACAGGAACCGTACAATGAGCAGTTCTTC. Translation gives CASSVGQEPYNEQFF.